A selection of T cell receptor beta chains follows, all from one sample in a study of CD8 T cells in ankylosing spondylitis. Via MiXCR, TCRdb re-called the 5' RACE reads, giving one row per CDR3 protein. The table records 300,000 to 350,000 distinct CDR3 sequences, around 21% of them present only once. Material: blood, either unsorted or a sorted T cell fraction (not recorded which). The source of these receptors is a female donor with ankylosing spondylitis or in good health (not recorded which). Both conserved end residues are part of each CDR3. Fields, in order: V gene, CDR3 protein.

v_call: TRBV11-2; cdr3_aa: CASSLLRGTSYGYTF
v_call: TRBV5-5; cdr3_aa: CASRASGSGTGELFF
v_call: TRBV12-3/TRBV12-4; cdr3_aa: CASSYREGRGYEAFF
v_call: TRBV5-1; cdr3_aa: CASSLLGGAGDQPQHF
v_call: TRBV6-1; cdr3_aa: CASSPEGGSLPYNEQFF
v_call: TRBV6-1; cdr3_aa: CASAPSPAPDEQFF
v_call: TRBV29-1; cdr3_aa: CSLGVAETQYF
v_call: TRBV10-3; cdr3_aa: CAISESRINEQFF
v_call: TRBV20-1; cdr3_aa: CSARSTGQPYYEQYF
v_call: TRBV20-1; cdr3_aa: CSARVPGRNTGELFF
v_call: TRBV6-2/TRBV6-3; cdr3_aa: CASSYAGGRNEQFF
v_call: TRBV20-1; cdr3_aa: CSARVNSGDLSPRNEQFF
v_call: TRBV20-1; cdr3_aa: CSTYLGQGEAFF
v_call: TRBV5-1; cdr3_aa: CASLRDANSYNEQFF
v_call: TRBV12-3/TRBV12-4; cdr3_aa: CASSFRGLARNEQFF
v_call: TRBV20-1; cdr3_aa: CSAHPWTSGSLTYNEQFF
v_call: TRBV9; cdr3_aa: CASSPSGTYTTDTQYF
v_call: TRBV7-9; cdr3_aa: CASSLKVGRGTEAFF
v_call: TRBV28; cdr3_aa: CASRTPGQTYEQYF
v_call: TRBV7-9; cdr3_aa: CASSLEAASSDTQYF
v_call: TRBV4-3; cdr3_aa: CASSHGGREKLFF
v_call: TRBV9; cdr3_aa: CASSVNPILAEQYF
v_call: TRBV20-1; cdr3_aa: CSARDRHASGNTIYF
v_call: TRBV9; cdr3_aa: CASSPLGGREQYF
v_call: TRBV28; cdr3_aa: CASTTWDSSEAFF
v_call: TRBV12-3/TRBV12-4; cdr3_aa: CASSTNYEQYF
v_call: TRBV5-1; cdr3_aa: CASSLDDGFNEKLFF
v_call: TRBV20-1; cdr3_aa: CSAPRRTGRPEAFF
v_call: TRBV7-2; cdr3_aa: CASSLATGGNSPLHF
v_call: TRBV4-3; cdr3_aa: CASSQDLGSPQETQYF
v_call: TRBV9; cdr3_aa: CASSLRPGDEQYF
v_call: TRBV7-7; cdr3_aa: CASSLAGGQVNLNTEAFF
v_call: TRBV20-1; cdr3_aa: CSAQGAETQYF
v_call: TRBV10-3; cdr3_aa: CAISVRGSEAFF
v_call: TRBV4-3; cdr3_aa: CASSQVLDSAQYF
v_call: TRBV4-3; cdr3_aa: CASSQNEGNQPQHF
v_call: TRBV29-1; cdr3_aa: CSVDARGGYTF
v_call: TRBV6-1; cdr3_aa: CASAGWRGNQPQHF
v_call: TRBV12-3/TRBV12-4; cdr3_aa: CASSPLTRLRGNTIYF
v_call: TRBV5-1; cdr3_aa: CASSLEPGGDNEQFF
v_call: TRBV6-1; cdr3_aa: CASSYSGGVEGYTF
v_call: TRBV6-5; cdr3_aa: CASGRAAEQFF
v_call: TRBV30; cdr3_aa: CAWSVRVEKLFF
v_call: TRBV20-1; cdr3_aa: CSARQGPYNQPQHF
v_call: TRBV7-2; cdr3_aa: CASSLELRAMAGELFF
v_call: TRBV24-1; cdr3_aa: CATSDFWPQHF
v_call: TRBV10-3; cdr3_aa: CAISAETLYEQYF
v_call: TRBV4-3; cdr3_aa: CASSQVGASRRLNEQFF
v_call: TRBV5-6; cdr3_aa: CASSANLIAYNEQFF
v_call: TRBV7-2; cdr3_aa: CASSLQGRTGELFF
v_call: TRBV20-1; cdr3_aa: CSARVSGEPYEQYF
v_call: TRBV7-9; cdr3_aa: CASNPSGILSEQYF
v_call: TRBV4-3; cdr3_aa: CASSQDHPSGAYTQYF
v_call: TRBV28; cdr3_aa: CASSPVQTQYF
v_call: TRBV9; cdr3_aa: CASSVAPRSEQFF
v_call: TRBV29-1; cdr3_aa: CSVGQGAGANVLTF
v_call: TRBV20-1; cdr3_aa: CSASDRKRTDTQYF
v_call: TRBV12-3/TRBV12-4; cdr3_aa: CASTLLPDGTYEQYF
v_call: TRBV5-1; cdr3_aa: CASSLGTGGLNTGELFF